These 26 T cell receptor beta chains were all obtained from the same sample, sequenced in a study of shared clonotypes between healthy human individuals. Clones were sequenced by immunoSEQ multiplex PCR, and TCRdb holds only the in-frame ones, with some missing. The repertoire has some 1.4 million clones, more than 95% of them found once; the top ten carry approximately 1.2%. The sample was naive CD4+ T cells sorted from blood. Indicated subset: CD45RA+ positively selected. These receptors originate from a young man in good health.

V is TRBV2 and J is TRBJ2-3; tentative D call: TRBD2 (5 bases). V dropped 6 bases and J dropped 5 bases, with 15 bases sitting between them. The CDR3 is 14 residues long. Germline CDR1 reads SNHLY; CDR2 reads FYNNEI. In DNA form, the CDR3 reads TGTGCCAGCAGGCCCGGAGGAGGCGTAGATACGCAGTATTTT. Translation gives CASRPGGGVDTQYF.

This chain links TRBV9 with TRBJ2-3, with D tentatively TRBD1 or TRBD2 (5 bases each). The CDR3 is 14 amino acids. Germline V gene data show CDR1 as SGDLS and CDR2 as YYNGEE. V was cut by 3 bases and J by 6 bases, with 14 bases left in between. The CDR3 loop is CASSGGVPGDTQYF. CDR3 DNA: TGTGCCAGCAGCGGAGGGGTCCCAGGGGATACGCAGTATTTT.

In this sample, this clone turned up once. The genes are TRBV28 and TRBJ1-3; D gene ambiguous. The CDR3 totals 16 residues. Germline V gene sequence: CDR1 MDHEN, CDR2 SYDVKM. Trimming left V 2 bases short and J 4 bases short, with 15 bases between. The CDR3 region has the DNA TGTGCCAGCAGTTTACCCGGTGGCCCGCCGGGAAACACCATATATTTT. Translation gives CASSLPGGPPGNTIYF.

This clone was observed a single time. V is TRBV25-1 and J is TRBJ2-1, with 9 positions matching TRBD2. With 5 bases clipped from V and 3 bases from J, the junction kept 5 bases outside the gene matches. Germline values: CDR1 MGHDK, CDR2 SYGVNS. CDR3 length: 15 amino acids. The CDR3 nucleotides read TGTGCCAGCAGTAAAGCGGGAGGTGGCTACAATGAGCAGTTCTTC. Its translation is CASSKAGGGYNEQFF.

This CDR3 reads CASSLWDGYEQYF. The CDR3 nucleotides read TGTGCCAGCAGCTTGTGGGACGGCTACGAGCAGTACTTC. This chain joins TRBV5-4 and TRBJ2-7; the D gene could be TRBD1 or TRBD2 (5 bases each). Trimming took 1 base from V and 3 from J, leaving 8 bases between them. CDR3 length equals 13 residues. In germline, CDR1 is SGHNT, CDR2 YYREEE (reference sequence).

The chain is built from TRBV2 and TRBJ2-4, with TRBD1 matching 8 bases. The CDR3 sequence is 18 residues long. The V segment lost 5 bases and the J segment 4 bases; nucleotides outside the gene matches: 16. Looked up from germline, CDR1 is SNHLY and CDR2 is FYNNEI. The CDR3 coding sequence is TGTGCCAGCAGTCGGACCAGGGGGCGCGTTTCGGGGAAAAACATTCAGTACTTC. Encoded protein: CASSRTRGRVSGKNIQYF. The variable domain in full, completed from reference TRBV2 and TRBJ2-4, reads EPEVTQTPSHQVTQMGQEVILRCVPISNHLYFYWYRQILGQKVEFLVSFYNNEISEKSEIFDDQFSVERPDGSNFTLKIRSTKLEDSAMYFCASSRTRGRVSGKNIQYFGAGTRLSVL.

This clone was recorded only once. The chain combines TRBV18 with TRBJ2-7; 10 bases line up with TRBD2. Trimming cost V 1 base and J 2 bases; bases outside gene matches: 11. Per the germline V gene, CDR1 is KGHSH and CDR2 is LQKENI. CDR3 size: 18 residues. DNA for the CDR3: TGTGCCAGCTCACCACGGACTAGCGGACCAGAAGGGCCCTACGAGCAGTACTTC. It yields the protein CASSPRTSGPEGPYEQYF. Filled out from reference TRBV18 and TRBJ2-7, the complete variable domain reads NAGVMQNPRHLVRRRGQEARLRCSPMKGHSHVYWYRQLPEEGLKFMVYLQKENIIDESGMPKERFSAEFPKEGPSILRIQQVVRGDSAAYFCASSPRTSGPEGPYEQYFGPGTRLTVT.

The genes are TRBV5-1 and TRBJ2-5; the D is unclear. The CDR3 has 14 residues. CDR1 and CDR2 (germline): SGHRS, YFSETQ. Deletions cut 3 bases from V and 1 base from J, with 10 bases between. The CDR3 sequence: CASSSGSSQETQYF. CDR3 nucleotides: TGCGCCAGCAGCTCGGGTAGCAGCCAAGAGACCCAGTACTTC.

In this sample, this clone turned up a few times. This chain joins TRBV27 and TRBJ1-1, with D maybe TRBD1 (6 bases). The germline V gene has CDR1 MNHEY and CDR2 SMNVEV (reference sequence). This CDR3 is 12 amino acids long. V lost 3 bases and J lost 7, with 9 bases in between. The CDR3 loop reads CASSFRGNEAFF. DNA for the CDR3: TGTGCCAGCAGTTTCAGGGGCAATGAAGCTTTCTTT.

The V and J genes are TRBV5-6 and TRBJ2-7, with D possibly being TRBD1 (5 bases). Germline assignment: CDR1 SGHDT and CDR2 YYEEEE. The CDR3 totals 15 residues. V lost 2 bases, J lost 2 bases, and 14 bases lay in between. In DNA form, the CDR3 reads TGTGCCAGCAGCTTAACAGGACATGCGGCCTACGAGCAGTACTTC. This translates into CASSLTGHAAYEQYF.

The chain is built from TRBV12-5 and TRBJ2-3; 8 positions agree with TRBD2. This CDR3 is 14 amino acids long. CDR1 and CDR2 from the germline V gene are LGHNT and FRNRAP. Germline trimming cut 7 bases from V and 5 bases from J; bases unmatched to any gene: 8. CDR3 region: CASALERELDTQYF. CDR3 DNA sequence: TGTGCTAGTGCGCTCGAGCGGGAGTTAGATACGCAGTATTTT.

This clone has just one count. This rearrangement joins TRBV18 to TRBJ1-5; the match to TRBD1 covers 8 bases. This CDR3 has 16 residues. Germline CDR1 reads KGHSH; CDR2 reads LQKENI. V shed 2 bases and J 6 bases; nucleotides not matched to a gene: 9. The CDR3 bases are TGTGCCAGCTCACCAAATACAGGGGGGGGATCTCAGCCCCAGCATTTT. This translates into CASSPNTGGGSQPQHF. Using reference TRBV18 and TRBJ1-5 for the parts outside the CDR3, the full variable domain is NAGVMQNPRHLVRRRGQEARLRCSPMKGHSHVYWYRQLPEEGLKFMVYLQKENIIDESGMPKERFSAEFPKEGPSILRIQQVVRGDSAAYFCASSPNTGGGSQPQHFGDGTRLSIL.

This chain links TRBV19 with TRBJ2-1, with TRBD1 identical over 10 bases. The CDR3 has 16 residues. Per germline, CDR1 LNHDA and CDR2 SQIVND (reference sequence). Trimming at V came to 5 bases and at J to 5 bases, leaving 9 bases not matched to a gene. As DNA, the CDR3 is TGTGCCAGTAGTGTAAGGGACAGGGGATTCCACAATGAGCAGTTCTTC. Amino acids: CASSVRDRGFHNEQFF.

V and J are TRBV19 and TRBJ2-7; 10 nucleotides align to TRBD2. Germline lookup yields CDR1 LNHDA and CDR2 SQIVND (reference sequence). V was pared by 4 bases and J by 4 bases, with 19 bases of the junction left unmatched. The CDR3 consists of 19 residues. The CDR3 is CASSKTSGRGTAKSYEQYF. The CDR3 DNA follows: TGTGCCAGTAGTAAAACGAGCGGGAGGGGGACAGCAAAAAGTTACGAGCAGTACTTC.

The gene calls are TRBV10-2 and TRBJ2-7; D may be TRBD2 (6 bases). This CDR3 has 15 residues. Germline CDR1 is WSHSY and CDR2 is SAAADI. V was trimmed by 6 bases and J by 1 base, leaving 16 bases between them. The CDR3 loop is CASRKGLAISYEQYF. For the CDR3, the DNA is TGCGCCAGCAGGAAGGGGCTAGCGATATCCTACGAGCAGTACTTC.

The V and J genes are TRBV28 and TRBJ2-7; 13 nucleotides align to TRBD2. The V segment lost 5 bases and the J segment 4 bases; nucleotides outside the gene matches: 11. The CDR3 contains 17 residues. The germline V gene encodes CDR1 MDHEN and CDR2 SYDVKM. This CDR3 is CASSRPPGLAGVYEQYF. The CDR3 nucleotides read TGTGCCAGCAGTCGACCCCCCGGACTAGCGGGAGTTTACGAGCAGTACTTC.

The chain's CDR3 is CASSQSGTGYEQYF. The CDR3 nucleotides read TGTGCCAGCAGCCAATCAGGCACCGGCTACGAGCAGTACTTC. The chain employs TRBV7-3 and TRBJ2-7; D remains unclear. CDR1 and CDR2 (germline): SGHTA, FQGTGA. CDR3 size: 14 residues. Trimming cost V 5 bases and J 3 bases, with 14 bases left between them.

This sequence joins TRBV5-6 and TRBJ2-4, with 8 positions matching TRBD1. CDR3 length equals 15 residues. The V and J ends lost 3 bases and 3 bases, in that order; junction bases with no gene match: 5. Germline CDR1 SGHDT, CDR2 YYEEEE. CDR3 in amino acids: CASSYPGQDKNIQYF. CDR3 DNA sequence: TGTGCCAGCAGCTATCCGGGACAGGACAAAAACATTCAGTACTTC.

The chain carries TRBV11-2 and TRBJ2-5; 7 bases match TRBD2. CDR1 is SGHAT and CDR2 is FQNNGV in the germline V gene. Trimming took 5 bases from V and 4 from J; bases not matched to a gene: 4. The CDR3 loop spans 13 amino acids. CDR3 region: CASSRWGGETQYF. DNA of the CDR3: TGTGCCAGCAGCCGCTGGGGGGGAGAGACCCAGTACTTC.

Concerning this clone: This CDR3 is also generated by other DNA sequences in the sample. The chain uses TRBV27 and TRBJ2-7, with 7 bases lining up with TRBD1. The CDR3 has 15 amino acids. From germline, CDR1 is MNHEY and CDR2 SMNVEV (reference sequence). The V segment lost 0 bases and the J segment 1 base; nucleotides outside the gene matches: 3. Here the CDR3 DNA reads TGTGCCAGCAGTTTATCAGGACAGGTATCCTACGAGCAGTACTTC. As protein: CASSLSGQVSYEQYF.

The chain couples TRBV11-2 to TRBJ1-1, with D perhaps matching TRBD1 (5 bases). The CDR3 has 14 residues. CDR1 is SGHAT and CDR2 is FQNNGV in the germline V gene. The ends were cut back, 5 bases at V and 4 bases at J, with 14 bases in the middle. The CDR3: CASSGRGDITEAFF. The CDR3 coding sequence is TGTGCCAGCAGCGGGCGGGGGGATATCACTGAAGCTTTCTTT.

This clone was seen just once. Different DNA sequences within this sample yield the same CDR3. The chain links TRBV19 to TRBJ1-5; 8 nucleotides match TRBD1. The CDR3 is 14 amino acids. J lost 4 bases, V lost 5 bases, and 4 bases had no gene match. Germline V gives CDR1 LNHDA, CDR2 SQIVND (reference sequence). DNA of the CDR3: TGTGCCAGTAGTCGGACAGGGTCTAATCAGCCCCAGCATTTT. Translation gives CASSRTGSNQPQHF.

The rearrangement links TRBV18 to TRBJ2-3; no clear D. The CDR3 totals 15 residues. Between the trimmed V and J ends, which lost 3 bases and 2 bases, there was a span of 12 bases. Germline V lookup: CDR1 KGHSH, CDR2 LQKENI. The CDR3 DNA reads as TGTGCCAGCTCACCCCGAAACGGGTTCACAGATACGCAGTATTTT. The encoded protein is CASSPRNGFTDTQYF.

The V call is TRBV5-6, the J call TRBJ1-5, with TRBD1 as a possible D gene (5 bases). CDR1 SGHDT and CDR2 YYEEEE come from the germline V gene. The CDR3 loop spans 15 amino acids. With 4 bases removed from V and 1 base from J, the gap between germline ends came to 12 bases. The CDR3 DNA follows: TGTGCCAGCAGCCTCAGTTGGGGGAGCAATCAGCCCCAGCATTTT. Translating it yields CASSLSWGSNQPQHF.

The genes are TRBV6-1 and TRBJ1-2; 8 bases are shared with TRBD1. Germline V gives CDR1 MNHNS, CDR2 SASEGT. The CDR3 runs to 13 residues. J lost 7 bases, V lost 4 bases, and 5 bases had no gene match. DNA for the CDR3: TGTGCCAGCAGTGTAGGACAGGGTTTTGGCTACACCTTC. This translates into CASSVGQGFGYTF.

The CDR3 DNA reads as TGTGCCATCATGAGCGGCCTGACCCCTAGCACAGATACGCAGTATTTT. Translating gives CAIMSGLTPSTDTQYF. The V gene is TRBV10-3, the J gene TRBJ2-3; D is possibly TRBD2 (5 bases). The CDR3 is 16 amino acids. Trimming removed 7 bases from V and 0 bases from J, with 17 bases in between. Germline V CDR1 and CDR2: ENHRY, SYGVKD.